These 26 T cell receptor beta chains were all obtained from the same sample, sequenced in a study of cytomegalovirus exposure and HLA in healthy donors. Use of 60 Vbeta and 13 Jbeta primers characterized the PCR. Clones were sequenced by immunoSEQ multiplex PCR, and TCRdb holds only the in-frame ones, with some missing. The sample consists of about 130,000 clones, around 82% of them appearing once. Material: PBMCs. The receptors were sampled from a boy aged 10-17 years in good health and CMV-seronegative.

The genes are TRBV9 and TRBJ2-1; 7 nucleotides agree with TRBD2. Germline lookup yields CDR1 SGDLS and CDR2 YYNGEE. J was trimmed by 0 bases and V by 3 bases; bases with no gene match: 9. The CDR3 loop spans 17 amino acids. The CDR3 nucleotides are TGTGCCAGCAGCGGGGGGAGGGGTACCAGCTCCTACAATGAGCAGTTCTTC. It encodes CASSGGRGTSSYNEQFF.

The chain recombines TRBV19 with TRBJ1-3; D is ambiguous. The V and J ends lost 3 bases and 0 bases respectively, with 15 bases between them. CDR3 size: 17 residues. Germline-derived CDR1 and CDR2 are LNHDA and SQIVND (reference sequence). CDR3 protein: CASSISRRRYSGNTIYF. CDR3 coding DNA: TGTGCCAGTAGTATCAGTAGACGGCGGTACTCTGGAAACACCATATATTTT.

CDR3 bases: TGTGCCAGCACCAGGGACAGGGTACTGGAGACCCAGTACTTC. It is translated as CASTRDRVLETQYF. This chain links TRBV6-6 with TRBJ2-5, with 9 bases identical to TRBD1. The CDR3 runs 14 residues. V trimming: 7 bases; J trimming: 5 bases; junction bases outside the gene matches: 8. The germline V gene encodes CDR1 MNHNY and CDR2 SVGAGI (reference sequence).

This clone was observed a handful of times. The chain employs TRBV5-1 and TRBJ2-5; 11 positions agree with TRBD1. The DNA end is more similar to TRBJ2-7, so the J call may be wrong. The germline V gene has CDR1 SGHRS and CDR2 YFSETQ. This CDR3 is built from 16 residues. The CDR3 DNA follows: TGCGCCAGCTATCCAGACCCGGGACAGGGGGTTTACGAGCAGTACTTC. Translating it yields CASYPDPGQGVYEQYF.

This sequence joins TRBV7-2 and TRBJ2-6, with 9 bases that match TRBD1. Unmatched junction bases numbered 12, after V lost 7 bases and J lost 2 bases. The CDR3 length is 18 residues. The germline V gene encodes CDR1 SGHTA and CDR2 FQGNSA. The CDR3, as DNA: TGTGCCAGCATTTCTCACAGGGGGCATGCTCCTGGGGCCAACGTCCTGACTTTC. Amino acids: CASISHRGHAPGANVLTF.

With regard to this clone: The junction differs from germline at one of its ends, possibly a read error. This chain links TRBV25-1 with TRBJ2-7; the match to TRBD2 covers 11 bases. The CDR3 sequence is 11 residues long. The germline V gene has CDR1 MGHDK and CDR2 SYGVNS. For the CDR3, the DNA is TGTGCCAGCAGTGAGTCGGGACTAGCGGATTTC. This codes for CASSESGLADF.

This chain connects TRBV5-1 to TRBJ1-2; TRBD1 aligns across 7 bases. The germline V gene has CDR1 SGHRS and CDR2 YFSETQ. CDR3 length equals 18 residues. The ends lost 4 bases at V and 6 bases at J; junction bases unmatched: 21. The DNA for the CDR3 is TGCGCCAGCAGCCCTTATGGGGACAGATCGAATGGGAGACATGGCTACACCTTC. Its protein product is CASSPYGDRSNGRHGYTF.

The rearrangement links TRBV5-1 to TRBJ1-4; weak D call: TRBD1 (5 bases). This CDR3 has 16 residues. Germline V lookup: CDR1 SGHRS, CDR2 YFSETQ. V lost 4 bases to trimming and J lost 0 bases, with 13 bases between them. CDR3 DNA sequence: TGCGCCAGCAGCCCTGGACACTCTGCAACTAATGAAAAACTGTTTTTT. This codes for CASSPGHSATNEKLFF.

The chain combines TRBV7-2 with TRBJ1-2; D not resolved. The CDR3 has 13 amino acids. Germline loops: CDR1 SGHTA, CDR2 FQGNSA. V was trimmed by 3 bases and J by 8 bases, leaving 13 bases between them. In DNA form, the CDR3 reads TGTGCCAGCAGCTTTGCGGAGGGTTGGGGCTACACCTTC. This encodes CASSFAEGWGYTF.

This clone was counted only a few times. The CDR3 nucleotides read TGCGCCAGCAGGCACTACACTGAAGCTTTCTTT. Translated, it gives CASRHYTEAFF. The chain employs TRBV5-1 and TRBJ1-1; no clear D. Trimming left V 5 bases short and J 3 bases short, with 5 bases between. CDR1 SGHRS and CDR2 YFSETQ come from the germline V gene. The CDR3 has 11 amino acids. The entire variable domain, with the rest obtained from reference TRBV5-1 and TRBJ1-1, is as follows: KAGVTQTPRYLIKTRGQQVTLSCSPISGHRSVSWYQQTPGQGLQFLFEYFSETQRNKGNFPGRFSGRQFSNSRSEMNVSTLELGDSALYLCASRHYTEAFFGQGTRLTVV.

The chain joins TRBV19 to TRBJ1-4, with D unresolved. Trimming shortened V by 7 bases and J by 0 bases, and 15 bases separated the two germline ends. Germline lookup yields CDR1 LNHDA and CDR2 SQIVND (reference sequence). The CDR3 is 16 amino acids. The CDR3 sequence is CASTSANSPTNEKLFF. The CDR3 DNA sequence: TGTGCCAGTACCTCGGCAAACAGCCCAACTAATGAAAAACTGTTTTTT.

The V gene is TRBV5-1, the J gene TRBJ2-7; D may be TRBD1 (5 bases). CDR1 and CDR2 (germline): SGHRS, YFSETQ. V was clipped by 0 bases and J by 4 bases, with 14 bases between them. The CDR3 is 15 amino acids. The CDR3 spells CASSLEGREGYEQYF. Written as DNA, the CDR3 is TGCGCCAGCAGCTTGGAGGGCAGGGAAGGGTACGAGCAGTACTTC.

The chain has TRBV19 and TRBJ2-7, with D perhaps matching TRBD1 (5 bases). The CDR3 spans 13 residues. The germline gives CDR1 LNHDA, CDR2 SQIVND (reference sequence). Trimming left V 1 base short and J 3 bases short, with 7 bases between. The CDR3 region has the DNA TGTGCCAGTAGTATAGGACAGTACTACGAGCAGTACTTC. Its translation: CASSIGQYYEQYF.

The chain joins TRBV18 to TRBJ1-2; 8 bases are a match to TRBD1. The CDR3 length is 14 residues. In germline, CDR1 is KGHSH, CDR2 LQKENI. With V trimmed by 6 bases and J by 0 bases, 3 bases remained unmatched. The chain's CDR3 is CASSLTGANYGYTF. CDR3 DNA sequence: TGTGCCAGCTCCCTGACAGGGGCTAACTATGGCTACACCTTC.

This clone was seen a single time. The rearrangement joins TRBV6-5 to TRBJ2-2, with 7 nucleotides matching TRBD1. The CDR3 is 15 amino acids. Germline CDR1 MNHEY, CDR2 SVGAGI. V dropped 2 bases and J dropped 6; count of bases not matched to a gene: 6. As DNA, the CDR3 is TGTGCCAGCAGTTACAACCAGGGGACAGCCGGGGAGCTGTTTTTT. Translation gives CASSYNQGTAGELFF.

The chain links TRBV6-1 to TRBJ1-5; 7 positions match TRBD1. Per the germline V gene, CDR1 is MNHNS and CDR2 is SASEGT. Losses at the gene ends were 7 bases for V and 4 bases for J; bases not matched to a gene: 1. This CDR3 comprises 12 residues. The CDR3 region has the DNA TGTGCCAGCAAGGGGGCAAATCAGCCCCAGCATTTT. Its translation is CASKGANQPQHF.

The chain has TRBV27 and TRBJ1-1; D unresolved. With 9 bases removed from V and 4 bases from J, the gap between germline ends came to 15 bases. CDR1 is MNHEY, CDR2 SMNVEV, per germline (reference sequence). The CDR3 is 13 residues long. The CDR3 here is CASGRATGTEAFF. CDR3 DNA: TGTGCCAGTGGGAGGGCTACGGGCACTGAAGCTTTCTTT.

This clone was seen just once. In DNA form, the CDR3 reads TGCGCCAGCAGGGCCAGCGGGGGGACAGATACGCAGTATTTT. It specifies CASRASGGTDTQYF. V and J are TRBV5-1 and TRBJ2-3; 9 bases fit TRBD2. Germline trimming cut 5 bases from V and 3 bases from J; bases unmatched to any gene: 4. In germline, CDR1 is SGHRS, CDR2 YFSETQ. There are 14 residues in the CDR3.

The rearrangement links TRBV7-9 to TRBJ2-7; 7 bases are a match to TRBD1. Germline lookup yields CDR1 SEHNR and CDR2 FQNEAQ (reference sequence). This CDR3 comprises 15 residues. V trimming: 5 bases; J trimming: 3 bases; junction bases outside the gene matches: 10. The CDR3 nucleotides are TGTGCCAGCAGCCCGAGGCGGACAGGAGGCTACGAGCAGTACTTC. It is translated as CASSPRRTGGYEQYF.

This rearrangement joins TRBV5-8 to TRBJ1-2, with a tentative D call TRBD1 (5 bases). From germline, CDR1 is SGHTS and CDR2 YDEGEE. Trimming left V 4 bases short and J 8 bases short, with 15 bases between. The CDR3 is 13 amino acids. CDR3 in DNA: TGTGCCAGCAGCCCCGGTCGTGGGGCGGGCTACACCTTC. Amino acid sequence: CASSPGRGAGYTF. Drawing the rest from reference TRBV5-8 and TRBJ1-2, the complete variable domain is EAGVTQSPTHLIKTRGQQATLRCSPISGHTSVYWYQQALGLGLQFLLWYDEGEERNRGNFPPRFSGRQFPNYSSELNVNALELEDSALYLCASSPGRGAGYTFGSGTRLTVV.

The rearrangement uses TRBV4-2 and TRBJ2-1, with a possible D match to TRBD1 (5 bases). V lost 9 bases to trimming and J lost 0 bases, with 9 bases between them. Germline V gene data show CDR1 as LGHNA and CDR2 as YNFKEQ. The CDR3 totals 13 residues. The CDR3 reads CASYDSSYNEQFF. CDR3 sequence (DNA): TGTGCCAGTTACGACAGCTCCTACAATGAGCAGTTCTTC.

The V call is TRBV11-2, the J call TRBJ1-3; 7 nucleotides align to TRBD1. Germline trimming cut 4 bases from V and 3 bases from J; bases unmatched to any gene: 9. The CDR3 totals 16 residues. Germline V lookup: CDR1 SGHAT, CDR2 FQNNGV. The DNA for the CDR3 is TGTGCCAGCAGCTCCCCACAGGGGCCGCGTGGAAACACCATATATTTT. The encoded protein is CASSSPQGPRGNTIYF. Looking up the rest from reference TRBV11-2 and TRBJ1-3 gives the full variable domain: EAGVAQSPRYKIIEKRQSVAFWCNPISGHATLYWYQQILGQGPKLLIQFQNNGVVDDSQLPKDRFSAERLKGVDSTLKIQPAKLEDSAVYLCASSSPQGPRGNTIYFGEGSWLTVV.

The chain uses TRBV19 and TRBJ2-5; 13 nucleotides agree with TRBD2. CDR1 LNHDA and CDR2 SQIVND come from the germline V gene (reference sequence). The CDR3 length is 17 residues. J lost 5 bases, V lost 5 bases, and 11 bases had no gene match. As DNA, the CDR3 is TGTGCCAGTAGTCGCAGCCTGACTAGCGGGGGGAGTGAGACCCAGTACTTC. Translated: CASSRSLTSGGSETQYF.

V and J are TRBV4-1 and TRBJ2-3; D is perhaps TRBD2 (5 bases). Germline V CDR1 and CDR2: MGHRA, YSYEKL. V lost 2 bases and J lost 5, with 17 bases in between. The CDR3 is made up of 16 amino acids. The CDR3 coding sequence is TGCGCCAGCAGCCAACATACTAGAATGCTTATAGATACGCAGTATTTT. This encodes CASSQHTRMLIDTQYF.

This clone was counted between two and nine times. This chain links TRBV5-1 with TRBJ1-1; possibly TRBD1 for D (6 bases). V lost 4 bases, J lost 3 bases, and 10 bases lay in between. Germline V lookup: CDR1 SGHRS, CDR2 YFSETQ. CDR3 size: 13 residues. CDR3 protein: CASSATGDTEAFF. DNA of the CDR3: TGCGCCAGCAGCGCGACAGGCGACACTGAAGCTTTCTTT.

Of note for this clone: One end of the junction varies from germline; a read error may be responsible. CDR3 sequence (DNA): TGCAGTGCGGGGGGGGTCGACCCCTTC. This encodes CSAGGVDPF. V is TRBV20-1 and J is TRBJ1-2, with D maybe TRBD1 (5 bases). The CDR3 runs to 9 residues. Germline CDR1 is DFQATT and CDR2 is SNEGSKA (reference sequence).